Listed here are 10 T cell receptor beta chains from one sample, sequenced in a study of blood T cell repertoires in COVID-19. Clones were sequenced by immunoSEQ multiplex PCR, and TCRdb holds only the in-frame ones, with some missing. Of around 450,000 clones listed, around 88% are singletons. Sample: peripheral blood. All receptors derive from a woman in her twenties or thirties with acute or convalescent COVID-19.

This clone was seen a single time. The chain links TRBV28 to TRBJ1-1, with D tentatively TRBD1 (5 bases). The germline V gene encodes CDR1 MDHEN and CDR2 SYDVKM. V shed 2 bases and J shed 10 bases, with 11 bases lying between them. CDR3 length equals 12 residues. CDR3 nucleotide sequence: TGTGCCAGCAGTTTAAGCCCAGGGTCAGCTTTCTTT. Protein: CASSLSPGSAFF.

The chain joins TRBV28 to TRBJ1-2, with TRBD1 identical over 8 bases. Per the germline V gene, CDR1 is MDHEN and CDR2 is SYDVKM. This CDR3 contains 14 residues. Trimming took 7 bases from V and 6 from J; bases not matched to a gene: 10. The CDR3 protein is CASTDGQGLNGYTF. As DNA, the CDR3 is TGTGCCAGCACTGACGGACAGGGACTTAATGGCTACACCTTC.

J is TRBJ2-5 and V is TRBV6-5, with D possibly being TRBD1 (6 bases). V was cut by 5 bases and J by 2 bases, with 9 bases left in between. The CDR3 has 13 amino acids. Per germline, CDR1 MNHEY and CDR2 SVGAGI. The CDR3 DNA is TGTGCCAGCAGTACAGGGTATCAAGAGACCCAGTACTTC. Protein sequence: CASSTGYQETQYF.

The chain carries TRBV3-1 (or the pseudogene TRBV3-2) and TRBJ1-5, with 8 nucleotides matching TRBD1. This CDR3 is built from 15 residues. The V gene's germline CDR1 is LGHDT and CDR2 YNNKEL (reference sequence). V was pared by 3 bases and J by 4 bases, with 5 bases of the junction left unmatched. CDR3 in DNA: TGTGCCAGCAGCCAGGGACAGGTGAAAAATCAGCCCCAGCATTTT. It encodes CASSQGQVKNQPQHF.

Only a few counts were recorded for this clone. The gene calls are TRBV7-9 and TRBJ2-5, with TRBD2 matching over 8 bases. Trimming removed 2 bases from V and 5 bases from J; junction bases left unmatched: 7. The CDR3 is 15 residues long. The germline V gene has CDR1 SEHNR and CDR2 FQNEAQ (reference sequence). CDR3 protein: CASSLLGLAVETQYF. As DNA, the CDR3 is TGTGCCAGCAGCTTACTCGGACTAGCAGTGGAGACCCAGTACTTC.

CDR3 DNA: TGTGCCATCTCTGACAGGGGTACAGATACGCAGTATTTT. Its translation is CAISDRGTDTQYF. This chain uses TRBV10-3 with TRBJ2-3, with 8 positions matching TRBD1. This CDR3 has 13 amino acids. Per the germline V gene, CDR1 is ENHRY and CDR2 is SYGVKD. Germline trimming cut 8 bases from V and 3 bases from J; bases unmatched to any gene: 4.

The rearrangement joins TRBV7-9 to TRBJ1-1; 10 nucleotides line up with TRBD1. This CDR3 comprises 15 residues. In germline, CDR1 is SEHNR, CDR2 FQNEAQ (reference sequence). J lost 4 bases, V lost 5 bases, and 7 bases had no gene match. The CDR3 region has the DNA TGTGCCAGCAGCCTACAGGGACAGGGGAGCACTGAAGCTTTCTTT. Its translation is CASSLQGQGSTEAFF.

The chain recombines TRBV6-5 with TRBJ2-7; D is perhaps TRBD1 (5 bases). The CDR3 contains 15 residues. Germline V gives CDR1 MNHEY, CDR2 SVGAGI. Trimming took off 6 bases at V and 1 base at J, with 16 bases between the two ends. CDR3 sequence reads: CASRPLDSESYEQYF. The CDR3 nucleotides are TGTGCCAGCAGACCCCTCGACAGTGAATCCTACGAGCAGTACTTC.

The V and J genes are TRBV30 and TRBJ2-7; no clear D gene. CDR3 length: 15 residues. V lost 1 base and J lost 0, with 13 bases in between. CDR1 GTSNPN and CDR2 SVGIG come from the germline V gene (reference sequence). The CDR3 DNA reads as TGTGCCTGGAGTGCCGAGCCGCGTGTCTCCTACGAGCAGTACTTC. Its translation: CAWSAEPRVSYEQYF.

This rearrangement joins TRBV10-2 to TRBJ2-2, with D possibly being TRBD2 (5 bases). Deletions cut 6 bases from V and 0 bases from J, with 8 bases between. The CDR3 runs to 14 residues. Germline V CDR1 and CDR2: WSHSY, SAAADI. CDR3 DNA sequence: TGCGCCAGCAGGGACTTAGCGAACACCGGGGAGCTGTTTTTT. It is translated as CASRDLANTGELFF.